Given below is one TCR beta chain in context. These data are taken from a study of OX40 agonist ivuxolimab in advanced cancers. At the level of the study: Clinicians treated patients with ivuxolimab, an agonistic anti-OX40 (CD134) antibody. Patients received intravenous ivuxolimab every 2 weeks at 0.01 to 10 mg/kg.

The assay was immunoSEQ multiplex PCR, and TCRdb's table has in-frame clones only and misses some. The data show 75,000 to 80,000 clones, approximately 87% seen once. Sequencing was performed on CD4+ or CD8+ T cells sorted from blood, taken in a trial of the OX40 agonist ivuxolimab. This TCR was sampled from an adult with an advanced solid tumor such as melanoma, head and neck, liver or kidney cancer.

The CDR3 region has the DNA TGCGCCAGCAGCTTGAGGGCGGCGATAGCGGGAGTCTTCTACGAGCAGTACTTC. Amino acids: CASSLRAAIAGVFYEQYF. This chain links TRBV5-1 with TRBJ2-7; TRBD2 matches 9 bases. V shed 1 base and J 3 bases; nucleotides not matched to a gene: 14. The CDR3 has 18 amino acids. Germline CDR1 reads SGHRS; CDR2 reads YFSETQ.